This TCR beta chain came from a study of T cells expressing NK-cell markers. About the research overall: Investigators obtained TCR beta repertoires from sorted CD3+CD56+NKG2C+, CD3+CD56+NKG2C- and CD3+CD56-NKG2C+ T cells.

In generating TCR beta cDNA, 5'RACE template switching with UMIs was used. TCRdb reprocessed the 5' RACE reads, keeping one entry per CDR3 protein, no DNA. Seen in this sample are some 600,000 distinct CDR3 sequences; the ten most common clones hold less than 4.5%. The CDR3 loop spans 12 amino acids. CDR1 is SGHDN, CDR2 FVKESK, per germline. The chain links TRBV14 to TRBJ2-1; the D call from TCRdb, TRBD2, cannot be confirmed without DNA. Sequenced: blood T cells: a sorted CD56 or NKG2C T cell subset, CD4+ or CD8+ T cells, or bulk PBMC T cells (not recorded which). The receptor comes from a man between 18 and 29 years old in good health. CDR3 amino acids: CASRRDHLEQFF. Full variable domain (remainder filled in from reference TRBV14 and TRBJ2-1): EAGVTQFPSHSVIEKGQTVTLRCDPISGHDNLYWYRRVMGKEIKFLLHFVKESKQDESGMPNNRFLAERTGGTYSTLKVQPAELEDSGVYFCASRRDHLEQFFGPGTRLTVL.